The 5 T cell receptor beta chains in this list originate from one sample, sequenced in a study of control samples from healthy donors and cancer patients. Clones were read by immunoSEQ multiplex PCR, and TCRdb kept only the in-frame ones, dropping some. The sample lists 150,000 to 200,000 clones; roughly 89% were seen once. Material for sequencing was blood. Every receptor here comes from a man younger than 40 in good health.

This chain uses TRBV3-1 (or the pseudogene TRBV3-2) with TRBJ1-2; no definite D call. From germline, CDR1 is LGHDT and CDR2 YNNKEL (reference sequence). Trimming stripped 5 bases from V and 3 bases from J, with 10 bases between. This CDR3 region has 13 residues. This CDR3 reads CASSFLVDYGYTF. DNA of the CDR3: TGTGCCAGCAGCTTTCTAGTCGACTATGGCTACACCTTC.

The chain carries TRBV7-8 and TRBJ2-6; D not resolved. In germline, CDR1 is SGHVS, CDR2 FQNEAQ. The CDR3 totals 14 residues. Trimming pared 5 bases from V and 4 bases from J, leaving 9 bases between. CDR3 DNA sequence: TGTGCCAGCAGCCTCGGTTTGGGGGCCAACGTCCTGACTTTC. It is translated as CASSLGLGANVLTF.

This sequence joins TRBV28 and TRBJ2-7, with 10 bases lining up with TRBD2. With 5 bases clipped from V and 2 bases from J, the junction kept 9 bases outside the gene matches. Germline-derived CDR1 and CDR2 are MDHEN and SYDVKM. This CDR3 is 16 amino acids long. CDR3 sequence (DNA): TGTGCCAGCAGTGCATTGACTAGCGGGTCCCCCTACGAGCAGTACTTC. Protein sequence: CASSALTSGSPYEQYF. Using reference TRBV28 and TRBJ2-7 for the parts outside the CDR3, the full variable domain is DVKVTQSSRYLVKRTGEKVFLECVQDMDHENMFWYRQDPGLGLRLIYFSYDVKMKEKGDIPEGYSVSREKKERFSLILESASTNQTSMYLCASSALTSGSPYEQYFGPGTRLTVT.

V usage is TRBV5-6 and J usage is TRBJ2-7, with 15 bases aligning to TRBD2. The junction had 7 bases not matched to a gene; V was cut back by 3 bases and J by 3 bases. The length of the CDR3 is 17 residues. The germline CDR1 and CDR2 sequences are SGHDT and YYEEEE. CDR3 DNA: TGTGCCAGCAGCTACAGGACTAGCGGGAGGGCCTACTACGAGCAGTACTTC. Protein: CASSYRTSGRAYYEQYF.

The chain recombines TRBV13 with TRBJ1-1; D is uncertain. Germline V gene data show CDR1 as PRHDT and CDR2 as FYEKMQ (reference sequence). The V end was cut by 1 base, the J end by 8 bases, with 14 bases between. This CDR3 comprises 14 residues. CDR3 bases: TGTGCCAGCAGCTTAGCAGCCCCCACCTCCGAAGCTTTCTTT. Protein product: CASSLAAPTSEAFF.